Listed below are T cell receptor beta chains from one sample, sequenced in a study of blood T cells in healthy people across ages. TCRdb independently ran MiXCR on the 5' RACE reads; one entry per CDR3 protein. Altogether 600,000 or so distinct CDR3 sequences are present, roughly 21% being singletons, with the ten largest covering approximately 3.6%. Sample: blood. The receptor set was obtained from a man between 65 and 79 years old in good health. Both conserved end residues are part of each CDR3. D genes are given only for firm matches. Clone size is stated in some rows and not others, as once, few, many or a class when expanded.

V,D,size,J,CDR3,DNA
TRBV6-5,TRBD1,-,TRBJ1-1,CASISRGPNTEAFF,TGTGCCAGCATTAGTAGGGGGCCCAACACTGAAGCTTTCTTT
TRBV28,TRBD1,-,TRBJ2-7,CASSRLGQGAYEQYF,TGTGCCAGCAGTCGCCTGGGACAGGGAGCCTACGAGCAGTACTTC
TRBV11-2,-,-,TRBJ2-1,CASSLGVSGTIEEQFF,TGTGCCAGCAGCTTAGGGGTTAGCGGAACGATTGAGGAGCAGTTCTTC
TRBV5-6,TRBD2,-,TRBJ2-1,CASGLAGGIEQFF,TGTGCCAGCGGACTAGCGGGAGGAATTGAGCAGTTCTTC
TRBV9,-,-,TRBJ1-6,CASSPRQKSPLHF,TGTGCCAGCAGCCCGAGACAGAAGTCACCCCTCCACTTT
TRBV4-2,-,-,TRBJ1-4,CASSQDWGPKLFF,TGTGCCAGCAGCCAAGATTGGGGGCCAAAACTGTTTTTT
TRBV29-1,-,-,TRBJ1-1,CSAVGREGTEAFF,TGCAGCGCCGTGGGCAGGGAAGGCACTGAAGCTTTCTTT
TRBV5-1,TRBD2,-,TRBJ2-1,CASSYRGLGGNEQFF,TGCGCCAGCAGCTATCGGGGACTAGGGGGCAATGAGCAGTTCTTC
TRBV11-2,-,-,TRBJ2-7,CASSLGVIAYEQYF,TGTGCCAGCAGCTTAGGGGTTATAGCCTACGAGCAGTACTTC
TRBV20-1,TRBD1,-,TRBJ2-1,CSARGQGASAPSYNEQFF,TGCAGTGCTAGGGGACAGGGGGCCAGCGCCCCTTCCTACAATGAGCAGTTCTTC
TRBV27,-,few,TRBJ1-1,CASRETNTEAFF,TGTGCCAGCAGGGAGACGAACACTGAAGCTTTCTTT
TRBV7-2,-,-,TRBJ2-3,CASSLGGRRVTDTQYF,TGTGCCAGCAGCTTAGGCGGGCGTAGGGTCACAGATACGCAGTATTTT
TRBV7-9,-,-,TRBJ2-7,CASSPTGFYEQYF,TGTGCCAGCAGCCCCACAGGGTTCTACGAGCAGTACTTC
TRBV20-1,-,-,TRBJ2-3,CSARDSARRTDTQYF,TGCAGTGCTAGAGATTCGGCTAGACGCACAGATACGCAGTATTTT
TRBV28,-,many,TRBJ2-7,CASSLSQATYEQYF,TGTGCCAGCAGTTTGAGCCAAGCCACCTACGAGCAGTACTTC
TRBV2,-,-,TRBJ2-3,CASRRSDSTDTQYF,TGTGCCAGCAGGCGGTCGGACAGCACAGATACGCAGTATTTT
TRBV6-1,TRBD1,few,TRBJ1-1,CASSMPETGVNTEAFF,TGTGCCAGCAGTATGCCGGAGACAGGGGTGAACACTGAAGCTTTCTTT
TRBV6-5,-,few,TRBJ2-5,CASWRAIETQYF,TGTGCCAGCTGGAGGGCCATAGAGACCCAGTACTTC
TRBV20-1,-,-,TRBJ2-2,CSASRGGTGELFF,TGCAGTGCTTCCAGGGGGGGCACCGGGGAGCTGTTTTTT
TRBV28,TRBD2,many,TRBJ2-7,CASSYSGGSYEQYF,TGTGCCAGCAGTTATTCGGGAGGCTCCTACGAGCAGTACTTC
TRBV7-9,-,-,TRBJ2-7,CASSLAQGYEQYF,TGTGCCAGCAGCTTGGCGCAGGGCTACGAGCAGTACTTC
TRBV11-2,TRBD2,few,TRBJ2-3,CASSFGLAGGPADTQYF,TGTGCCAGCAGCTTCGGACTAGCGGGAGGGCCCGCAGATACGCAGTATTTT
TRBV12-3/TRBV12-4,-,-,TRBJ2-7,CASSRSGGAFYEQYF,TGTGCCAGCAGCCGCTCTGGGGGGGCCTTCTACGAGCAGTACTTC
TRBV7-2,TRBD1,few,TRBJ2-7,CASSSKGAHSYEQYF,TGTGCCAGCAGTTCAAAGGGGGCACACTCCTACGAGCAGTACTTC
TRBV27,TRBD1,-,TRBJ2-2,CASSLLDRVATGELFF,TGTGCCAGCAGTTTACTTGACAGGGTGGCCACCGGGGAGCTGTTTTTT
TRBV7-6,-,-,TRBJ2-7,CASSLDPAGGGYEQYF,TGTGCCAGCAGCTTAGACCCGGCAGGCGGAGGCTACGAGCAGTACTTC
TRBV6-6,-,-,TRBJ2-7,CASSYLGGANPYEQYF,TGTGCCAGCAGTTACTTAGGCGGAGCCAATCCCTACGAGCAGTACTTC
TRBV28,TRBD1,-,TRBJ2-6,CASSTGGSGANVLTF,TGTGCCAGCAGTACAGGGGGATCTGGGGCCAACGTCCTGACTTTC
TRBV3-1,TRBD1,few,TRBJ2-3,CASSQDGQGPQYF,TGTGCCAGCAGCCAAGATGGACAGGGGCCGCAGTATTTT
TRBV29-1,-,many,TRBJ1-1,CSVRGGTEAFF,TGCAGCGTTCGGGGAGGGACAGAAGCTTTCTTT
TRBV10-3,TRBD2,few,TRBJ2-7,CAISPGLAGGYEQYF,TGTGCCATCAGTCCCGGACTAGCGGGGGGCTACGAGCAGTACTTC
TRBV28,-,-,TRBJ2-3,CASSSRGFYTDTQYF,TGTGCCAGCAGTTCCAGGGGCTTTTACACAGATACGCAGTATTTT
TRBV9,-,few,TRBJ2-1,CASSVGDTSSYNEQFF,TGTGCCAGCAGCGTAGGGGACACTTCCTCCTACAATGAGCAGTTCTTC
TRBV3-1,-,-,TRBJ2-1,CASSQDSGSSYNEQFF,TGTGCCAGCAGCCAAGATAGCGGTAGCTCCTACAATGAGCAGTTCTTC
TRBV7-2,-,many,TRBJ1-1,CASSFRGANTEAFF,TGTGCCAGCAGCTTTAGGGGAGCGAACACTGAAGCTTTCTTT
TRBV13,TRBD2,-,TRBJ2-1,CASSSGLAGVINEQFF,TGTGCCAGCAGCTCCGGACTAGCGGGAGTAATTAATGAGCAGTTCTTC
TRBV29-1,-,few,TRBJ2-7,CSVEGDLLNSYEQYF,TGCAGCGTTGAAGGAGACCTCCTAAACTCCTACGAGCAGTACTTC
TRBV5-6,-,-,TRBJ2-5,CASSFRDNQETQYF,TGTGCCAGCAGCTTCAGGGACAACCAAGAGACCCAGTACTTC
TRBV27,-,-,TRBJ1-6,CASRGDSSYNSPLHF,TGTGCCAGCAGGGGAGACAGCTCCTATAATTCACCCCTCCACTTT
TRBV20-1,TRBD2,-,TRBJ2-2,CSASPSGRSTGELFF,TGCAGTGCTAGCCCTAGCGGGAGGTCCACCGGGGAGCTGTTTTTT
TRBV5-1,TRBD1,-,TRBJ2-1,CASSYGTGDNEQFF,TGCGCCAGCAGCTACGGGACAGGAGACAATGAGCAGTTCTTC
TRBV7-2,-,-,TRBJ2-5,CASSLDARETQYF,TGTGCCAGCAGCTTAGATGCACGCGAGACCCAGTACTTC
TRBV12-3/TRBV12-4,-,many,TRBJ2-7,CASTVDGPYEQYF,TGTGCCAGCACCGTGGACGGTCCCTACGAGCAGTACTTC
TRBV7-8,TRBD1,-,TRBJ1-5,CASSLQGTGNQPQHF,TGTGCCAGCAGCTTGCAGGGGACAGGAAATCAGCCCCAGCATTTT
TRBV6-5,TRBD2,few,TRBJ2-1,CASSYDAGGYNEQFF,TGTGCCAGCAGTTACGACGCGGGAGGCTACAATGAGCAGTTCTTC
TRBV15,TRBD1,-,TRBJ1-2,CATSRENRGRDGYTF,TGTGCCACCAGCAGAGAGAACAGGGGGCGGGATGGCTACACCTTC
TRBV20-1,TRBD2,few,TRBJ2-7,CSISGREVYEQYF,TGCAGTATCTCAGGACGGGAGGTTTACGAGCAGTACTTC
TRBV20-1,-,-,TRBJ1-1,CSASRAVLNTEAFF,TGCAGTGCTAGTCGGGCAGTATTGAACACTGAAGCTTTCTTT
TRBV29-1,TRBD1,few,TRBJ1-4,CSAQGGDRAEKLFF,TGCAGCGCCCAAGGGGGGGACAGGGCGGAAAAACTGTTTTTT
TRBV14,-,-,TRBJ2-1,CASSQGQLLGNEQFF,TGTGCCAGCAGCCAGGGACAACTCCTGGGGAATGAGCAGTTCTTC
TRBV20-1,TRBD2,-,TRBJ2-1,CSAIAGGINDEQFF,TGCAGTGCAATAGCGGGAGGGATCAATGATGAGCAGTTCTTC
TRBV5-1,-,-,TRBJ2-1,CASSSTGSDYNEQFF,TGCGCCAGCAGTTCAACCGGGAGTGACTACAATGAGCAGTTCTTC
TRBV5-1,TRBD2,few,TRBJ2-1,CASSLAPSGSSGEQFF,TGCGCCAGCAGCTTGGCCCCTAGCGGGAGTTCGGGTGAGCAGTTCTTC
TRBV29-1,-,many,TRBJ1-1,CSVGGDTEAFF,TGCAGCGTTGGGGGGGATACTGAAGCTTTCTTT
TRBV20-1,TRBD2,few,TRBJ2-1,CSARDRGGSSYNEQFF,TGCAGTGCTAGAGATCGAGGCGGGAGCTCCTACAATGAGCAGTTCTTC
TRBV20-1,TRBD2,many,TRBJ2-3,CSAQLGSGGYTQYF,TGCAGTGCCCAGCTCGGGTCCGGGGGGTATACGCAGTATTTT
TRBV28,-,-,TRBJ2-5,CASSSVSGGRETQYF,TGTGCCAGCAGTTCAGTTAGCGGTGGCCGGGAGACCCAGTACTTC